These T cell receptor beta chains were read from a single sample in a study of a mutant IDH1 vaccine in newly diagnosed glioma. This table comes from immunoSEQ multiplex PCR, and its TCRdb copy is limited to in-frame clones, with some not included. The sample holds 58,000 or so clones; 86% are singletons and the top ten take 1.6%. These receptors' targets are unknown. Here the sequenced sample was PBMCs, taken from a glioma patient whose treatment included an IDH1 peptide vaccine. Receptors originate from a man aged 35 to 55 with glioma. Both conserved end residues are part of each CDR3. The D gene is left open where the match is weak. Part of the rows lack a size; the others show once, few, many or a class for expanded clones.

size	D	J	V	CDR3	DNA
.	.	TRBJ2-3	TRBV7-9	CASSLGRDTQYF	TGTGCCAGCAGCTTAGGGAGAGATACGCAGTATTTT
.	.	TRBJ2-1	TRBV6-5	CASSYVRDEQFF	TGTGCCAGCAGTTACGTGAGGGACGAGCAGTTCTTC
.	.	TRBJ2-5	TRBV12-5	CASGQGTKETQYF	TGTGCTAGTGGTCAGGGAACTAAAGAGACCCAGTACTTC
once	TRBD2	TRBJ2-1	TRBV4-1	CASSRQGLAGSNEQFF	TGCGCCAGCAGCCGGCAGGGTCTAGCGGGGAGCAATGAGCAGTTCTTC
.	.	TRBJ2-2	TRBV21-1	CASSKGQGEAGELFF	TGTGCCAGCAGCAAAGGACAGGGGGAGGCCGGGGAGCTGTTTTTT
.	TRBD1	TRBJ1-5	TRBV29-1	CSGLSGQRLGGPQHF	TGCAGCGGGCTTTCGGGACAGCGATTAGGAGGGCCCCAGCATTTT
.	TRBD2	TRBJ2-7	TRBV14	CASSPGTTGGKQYF	TGTGCCAGCAGCCCCGGGACTACCGGAGGAAAGCAGTACTTC
.	.	TRBJ1-2	TRBV5-1	CASSLGSNYGYTF	TGCGCCAGCAGCTTGGGGTCTAACTATGGCTACACCTTC
.	TRBD1	TRBJ2-5	TRBV5-4	CASSLTQGRVETQYF	TGTGCCAGCAGCTTGACACAGGGGCGGGTAGAGACCCAGTACTTC
.	.	TRBJ2-7	TRBV5-4	CASSFGDTYEQYF	TGTGCCAGCAGCTTCGGAGATACCTACGAGCAGTACTTC
.	TRBD2	TRBJ2-7	TRBV27	CASRQGGSVIYEQYF	TGTGCCAGCCGCCAGGGCGGGAGTGTAATTTACGAGCAGTACTTC
.	.	TRBJ2-7	TRBV6-1	CASSEVVPSSYEQYF	TGTGCCAGCAGTGAAGTGGTCCCTAGCTCCTACGAGCAGTACTTC
.	.	TRBJ2-3	TRBV2	CASSEATGRTDTQYF	TGTGCCAGCAGTGAGGCGACGGGACGCACAGATACGCAGTATTTT
.	.	TRBJ1-2	TRBV7-2	CASSFGRDYGYTF	TGTGCCAGCAGCTTTGGCAGGGATTATGGCTACACCTTC
.	TRBD2	TRBJ2-1	TRBV25-1	CASSGGGPYNEQFF	TGTGCCAGCAGCGGGGGAGGGCCGTACAATGAGCAGTTCTTC
.	.	TRBJ1-1	TRBV6-6	CASNLQGRTEAFF	TGTGCCAGCAATCTACAGGGTCGGACTGAAGCTTTCTTT
.	.	TRBJ2-5	TRBV6-5	CASRMSLQETQYF	TGTGCCAGCAGGATGTCTCTCCAAGAGACCCAGTACTTC
.	TRBD1	TRBJ2-2	TRBV6-1	CASKRTGGGELFF	TGTGCCAGCAAGCGGACAGGGGGCGGGGAGCTGTTTTTT
.	.	TRBJ2-5	TRBV7-2	CASSFTPQETQYF	TGTGCCAGCAGCTTCACTCCACAAGAGACCCAGTACTTC
.	.	TRBJ2-3	TRBV9	CASSVEEDTQYF	TGTGCCAGCAGCGTAGAAGAGGATACGCAGTATTTT
.	.	TRBJ1-1	TRBV5-1	CASSTRGRRENTEAFF	TGCGCCAGCAGCACGAGAGGGCGCAGGGAGAACACTGAAGCTTTCTTT
few	.	TRBJ1-3	TRBV2	CASSPSGQALGGNTIYF	TGTGCCAGCAGTCCAAGTGGGCAGGCCTTAGGAGGAAACACCATATATTTT
.	TRBD1	TRBJ1-1	TRBV10-3	CAIRGTGGGTEAFF	TGTGCCATCAGGGGAACAGGGGGGGGCACTGAAGCTTTCTTT
.	.	TRBJ1-2	TRBV5-6	CASRRTGGRYGYTF	TGTGCCAGCAGGAGAACGGGGGGGCGCTATGGCTACACCTTC
.	.	TRBJ2-7	TRBV4-1	CASSQLSRNSYEQYF	TGCGCCAGCAGCCAATTGTCCAGAAATAGCTACGAGCAGTACTTC
.	TRBD1	TRBJ1-4	TRBV28	CASSSGTGAATNEKLFF	TGTGCCAGCAGTTCCGGGACAGGTGCCGCAACTAATGAAAAACTGTTTTTT
.	TRBD2	TRBJ2-2	TRBV2	CASKGLAGVRELFF	TGTGCCAGCAAAGGACTAGCGGGAGTCAGGGAGCTGTTTTTT
once	.	TRBJ1-2	TRBV10-3	CAISESQKGSYTF	TGTGCCATCAGTGAGTCTCAGAAGGGAAGCTACACCTTC
.	TRBD2	TRBJ2-1	TRBV5-1	CATSGGSFGEGEQFF	TGCGCCACCTCGGGGGGGAGTTTCGGTGAGGGTGAGCAGTTCTTC
.	TRBD1	TRBJ1-1	TRBV19	CASLPGTGPRNTEAFF	TGTGCCAGTCTTCCCGGGACAGGGCCACGAAACACTGAAGCTTTCTTT
.	.	TRBJ2-7	TRBV7-9	CASTGTLSYEQYF	TGTGCCAGCACCGGGACCCTCTCCTACGAGCAGTACTTC
few	.	TRBJ2-5	TRBV7-8	CASSLETQYF	TGTGCCAGCAGCTTAGAGACCCAGTACTTC
.	TRBD2	TRBJ2-7	TRBV6-4	CASRTERGGEQYF	TGTGCCAGCAGGACAGAGAGGGGAGGGGAGCAGTACTTC
.	TRBD2	TRBJ2-7	TRBV5-1	CASSPDTSGSYEQYF	TGCGCCAGCAGCCCGGATACTAGCGGGAGTTACGAGCAGTACTTC
.	.	TRBJ2-1	TRBV4-3	CASRLSLRPSEQFF	TGCGCCAGCAGACTTTCGCTTAGGCCTAGTGAGCAGTTCTTC
.	TRBD1	TRBJ1-2	TRBV15	CATSRDRGSGDYTF	TGTGCCACCAGCAGGGACAGGGGATCCGGCGACTACACCTTC
.	.	TRBJ2-7	TRBV2	CASTYHLYEQYF	TGTGCCAGCACCTACCACCTCTACGAGCAGTACTTC
.	TRBD1	TRBJ1-2	TRBV6-1	CASTGDSPGYTF	TGTGCCAGCACCGGGGACAGCCCGGGCTACACCTTC
.	TRBD1	TRBJ1-1	TRBV5-1	CASSIGQGAETEAFF	TGCGCCAGCAGCATTGGACAGGGGGCAGAAACTGAAGCTTTCTTT
once	.	TRBJ1-1	TRBV5-1	CASSLDRYRENTEAFF	TGCGCCAGCAGCTTGGACCGTTACAGGGAGAACACTGAAGCTTTCTTT
.	.	TRBJ2-2	TRBV5-1	CASSLRVDTGELFF	TGCGCCAGCAGCTTAAGGGTCGACACCGGGGAGCTGTTTTTT
.	TRBD1	TRBJ2-3	TRBV7-8	CASSPREQGAPQYF	TGTGCCAGCAGCCCCCGCGAACAGGGGGCTCCGCAGTATTTT
few	.	TRBJ2-1	TRBV7-8	CASSPPLVNEQFF	TGTGCCAGCAGCCCGCCCCTGGTTAATGAGCAGTTCTTC
once	TRBD1	TRBJ1-2	TRBV29-1	CSVGTGADGYTF	TGCAGCGTCGGGACAGGTGCGGATGGCTACACCTTC
.	TRBD2	TRBJ2-7	TRBV27	CASSSMGLGDEQYF	TGTGCCAGCAGCTCCATGGGACTAGGAGACGAGCAGTACTTC
once	.	TRBJ2-7	TRBV2	CASAGPRQYF	TGTGCCAGCGCTGGACCGAGGCAGTACTTC
.	TRBD1	TRBJ1-1	TRBV27	CASSFEGARTEAFF	TGTGCCAGCAGTTTTGAGGGGGCGCGCACTGAAGCTTTCTTT
few	TRBD2	TRBJ2-7	TRBV6-5	CASSAPGAGRYEQYF	TGTGCCAGCAGCGCTCCGGGAGCGGGACGCTACGAGCAGTACTTC
.	.	TRBJ1-1	TRBV19	CATWGDRGGTEAFF	TGTGCCACCTGGGGGGATAGAGGGGGCACTGAAGCTTTCTTT
.	TRBD2	TRBJ2-2	TRBV5-5	CASSAGLAGEVGELFF	TGTGCCAGCAGCGCCGGACTAGCGGGAGAGGTCGGGGAGCTGTTTTTT
.	TRBD1	TRBJ2-7	TRBV19	CASSPRQGTSSYEQYF	TGTGCCAGTAGTCCCCGACAGGGGACCAGCTCCTACGAGCAGTACTTC
.	.	TRBJ1-1	TRBV6-1	CASRRGTTEAFF	TGTGCCAGCAGACGCGGGACCACTGAAGCTTTCTTT
.	.	TRBJ2-5	TRBV18	CASSSYQETQYF	TGTGCCAGCTCATCGTACCAAGAGACCCAGTACTTC
.	TRBD2	TRBJ2-7	TRBV7-6	CASSPQGLASHEQYF	TGTGCCAGCAGCCCCCAGGGACTAGCGAGCCACGAGCAGTACTTC
.	TRBD2	TRBJ2-7	TRBV5-1	CASSLGLAGGLYEQYF	TGCGCCAGCAGCTTGGGTCTAGCGGGAGGGCTCTACGAGCAGTACTTC